This TCR beta chain originates from a study of neurological immune-mediated disorders. By 5'RACE with 10-nucleotide random UMIs, the cDNA was made. TCRdb passed the 5' RACE reads through MiXCR, listing each CDR3 protein once. The top ten clones hold roughly 7.9% of a sample with about 80,000 distinct CDR3 sequences, more than 5% of them seen once. Time point given: longitudinal time-point 2. For the unsorted libraries, 2 million PBMCs stored at -80 C served as input. This clonotype was detected many times. This CDR3 has 11 amino acids. Germline CDR1 ENHRY, CDR2 SYGVKD. Trimming left V 4 bases short and J 9 bases short, with 7 bases between.

The sequence came from a woman aged 60 to 75 with multiple sclerosis. The rearrangement joins TRBV10-3 to TRBJ2-1; D unresolved. Sequencing was carried out using PBMCs. The CDR3 sequence is CAISGAGEQFF. In nucleotides, the CDR3 is TGTGCCATCAGTGGAGCAGGTGAGCAGTTCTTC.